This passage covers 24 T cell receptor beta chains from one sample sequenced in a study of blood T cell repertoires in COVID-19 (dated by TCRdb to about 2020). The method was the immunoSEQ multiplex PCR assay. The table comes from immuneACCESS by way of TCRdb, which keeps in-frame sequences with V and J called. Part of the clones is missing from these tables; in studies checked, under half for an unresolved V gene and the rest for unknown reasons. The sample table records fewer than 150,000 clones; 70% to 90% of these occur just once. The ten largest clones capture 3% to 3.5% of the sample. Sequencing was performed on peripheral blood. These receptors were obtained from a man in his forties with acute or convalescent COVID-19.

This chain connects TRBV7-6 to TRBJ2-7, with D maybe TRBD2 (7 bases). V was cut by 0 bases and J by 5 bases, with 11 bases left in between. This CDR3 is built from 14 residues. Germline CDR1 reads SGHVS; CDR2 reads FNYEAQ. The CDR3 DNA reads TGTGCCAGCAGCTTAGCGGGGGGGCCCGACGAGCAGTACTTC. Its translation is CASSLAGGPDEQYF.

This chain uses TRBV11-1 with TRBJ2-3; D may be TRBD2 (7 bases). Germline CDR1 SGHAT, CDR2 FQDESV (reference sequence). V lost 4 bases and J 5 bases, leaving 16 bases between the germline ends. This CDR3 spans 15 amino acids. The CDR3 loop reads CASSSVGGQIDTQYF. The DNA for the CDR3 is TGTGCCAGCAGCTCCGTCGGGGGGCAAATAGATACGCAGTATTTT.

In DNA, the CDR3 is TGCGCCAGCAGCTTGGCGGGACTAGCGGGGGGCTCGGGAGTATTCTTC. Protein sequence: CASSLAGLAGGSGVFF. The chain links TRBV5-1 to TRBJ2-1; TRBD2 aligns across 15 bases. Trimming took 0 bases from V and 16 from J; bases not matched to a gene: 11. The CDR3 totals 16 residues. The germline V gene has CDR1 SGHRS and CDR2 YFSETQ.

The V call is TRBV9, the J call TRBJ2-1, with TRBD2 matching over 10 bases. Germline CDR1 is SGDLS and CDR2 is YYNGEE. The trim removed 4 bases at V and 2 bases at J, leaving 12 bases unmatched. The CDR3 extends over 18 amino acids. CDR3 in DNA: TGTGCCAGCAGCCCACCCCTCGCACTAGCGGGGACCTACAATGAGCAGTTCTTC. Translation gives CASSPPLALAGTYNEQFF. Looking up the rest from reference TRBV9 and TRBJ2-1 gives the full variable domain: DSGVTQTPKHLITATGQRVTLRCSPRSGDLSVYWYQQSLDQGLQFLIQYYNGEERAKGNILERFSAQQFPDLHSELNLSSLELGDSALYFCASSPPLALAGTYNEQFFGPGTRLTVL.

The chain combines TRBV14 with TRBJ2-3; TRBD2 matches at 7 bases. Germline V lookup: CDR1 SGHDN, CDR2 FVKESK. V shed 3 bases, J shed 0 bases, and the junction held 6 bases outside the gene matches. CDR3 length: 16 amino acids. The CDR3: CASSHHLAESTDTQYF. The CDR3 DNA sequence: TGTGCCAGCAGCCATCATCTAGCGGAGAGCACAGATACGCAGTATTTT.

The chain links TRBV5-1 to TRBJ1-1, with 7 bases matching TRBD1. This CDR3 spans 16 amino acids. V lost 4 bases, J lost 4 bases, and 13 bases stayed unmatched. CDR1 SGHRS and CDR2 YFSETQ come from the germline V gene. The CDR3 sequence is CASSPQTGPGPTEAFF. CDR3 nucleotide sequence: TGCGCCAGCAGCCCGCAGACAGGGCCAGGGCCCACTGAAGCTTTCTTT.

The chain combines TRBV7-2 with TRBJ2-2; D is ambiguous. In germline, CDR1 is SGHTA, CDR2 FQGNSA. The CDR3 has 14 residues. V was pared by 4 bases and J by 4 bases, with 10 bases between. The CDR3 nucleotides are TGTGCCAGCAGCTCGTCGACTGGCACCGGGGAGCTGTTTTTT. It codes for CASSSSTGTGELFF. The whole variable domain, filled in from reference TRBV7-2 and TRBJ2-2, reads GAGVSQSPSNKVTEKGKDVELRCDPISGHTALYWYRQSLGQGLEFLIYFQGNSAPDKSGLPSDRFSAERTGGSVSTLTIQRTQQEDSAVYLCASSSSTGTGELFFGEGSRLTVL.

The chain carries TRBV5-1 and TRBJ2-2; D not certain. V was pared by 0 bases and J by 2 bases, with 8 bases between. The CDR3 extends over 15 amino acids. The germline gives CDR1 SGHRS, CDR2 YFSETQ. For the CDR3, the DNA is TGCGCCAGCAGCTTGGCAGGCGCTAACACCGGGGAGCTGTTTTTT. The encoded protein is CASSLAGANTGELFF.

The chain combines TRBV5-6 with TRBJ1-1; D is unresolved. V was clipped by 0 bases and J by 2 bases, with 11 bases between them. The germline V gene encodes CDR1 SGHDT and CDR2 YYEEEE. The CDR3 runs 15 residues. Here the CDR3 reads CASSLGLVLNTEAFF. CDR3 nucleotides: TGTGCCAGCAGCTTGGGACTAGTACTTAACACTGAAGCTTTCTTT.

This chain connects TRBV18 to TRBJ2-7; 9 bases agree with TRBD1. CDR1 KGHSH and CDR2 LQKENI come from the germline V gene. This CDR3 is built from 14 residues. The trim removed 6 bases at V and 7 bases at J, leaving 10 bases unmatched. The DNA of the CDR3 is TGTGCCAGCTCCCCGGGGACAGGGACGTGGGAGCAGTACTTC. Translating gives CASSPGTGTWEQYF.

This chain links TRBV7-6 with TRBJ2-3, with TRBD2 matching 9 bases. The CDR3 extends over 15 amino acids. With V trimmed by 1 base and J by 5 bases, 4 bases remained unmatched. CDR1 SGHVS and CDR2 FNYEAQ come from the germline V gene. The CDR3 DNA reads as TGTGCCAGCAGCTTAGGCGGGGGGGCGTTAGATACGCAGTATTTT. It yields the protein CASSLGGGALDTQYF.

CDR3 in amino acids: CASSFLRRGAHLGHTQYF. CDR3 sequence (DNA): TGTGCCAGCAGCTTTTTAAGGCGGGGGGCCCATTTGGGTCATACGCAGTATTTT. The chain employs TRBV11-2 and TRBJ2-3, with 8 nucleotides matching TRBD2. Trimming took 3 bases from V and 7 from J; bases not matched to a gene: 18. Germline V gene lookup returns CDR1 SGHAT and CDR2 FQNNGV. The CDR3 is 18 residues long.

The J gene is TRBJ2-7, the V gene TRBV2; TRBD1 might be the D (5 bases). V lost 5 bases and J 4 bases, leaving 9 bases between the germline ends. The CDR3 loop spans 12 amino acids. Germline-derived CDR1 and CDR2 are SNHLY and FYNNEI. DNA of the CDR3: TGTGCCAGCAGTCCTACAGGATACGAGCAGTACTTC. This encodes CASSPTGYEQYF.

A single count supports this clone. In DNA form, the CDR3 reads TGTGCCAGTAGTCCCGCTCAGGGAATCACAGATACGCAGTATTTT. This codes for CASSPAQGITDTQYF. The genes are TRBV19 and TRBJ2-3, with D maybe TRBD1 (5 bases). Germline V CDR1 and CDR2: LNHDA, SQIVND (reference sequence). V lost 5 bases and J 2 bases, leaving 14 bases between the germline ends. The CDR3 sequence is 15 residues long. The whole variable domain, filled in from reference TRBV19 and TRBJ2-3, reads DGGITQSPKYLFRKEGQNVTLSCEQNLNHDAMYWYRQDPGQGLRLIYYSQIVNDFQKGDIAEGYSVSREKKESFPLTVTSAQKNPTAFYLCASSPAQGITDTQYFGPGTRLTVL.

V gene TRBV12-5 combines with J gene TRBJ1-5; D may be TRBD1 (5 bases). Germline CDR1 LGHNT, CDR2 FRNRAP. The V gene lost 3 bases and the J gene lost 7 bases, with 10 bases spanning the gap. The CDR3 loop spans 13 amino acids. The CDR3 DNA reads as TGTGCTAGTGGTTTAGGGGTTATACAGCCCCAGCATTTT. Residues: CASGLGVIQPQHF.

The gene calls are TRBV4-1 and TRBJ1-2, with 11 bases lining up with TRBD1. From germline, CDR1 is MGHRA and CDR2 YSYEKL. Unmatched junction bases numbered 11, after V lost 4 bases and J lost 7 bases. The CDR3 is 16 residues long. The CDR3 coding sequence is TGCGCCAGCAGCCGAGGAAGAGGACAGGGGGCAATTGGCTACACCTTC. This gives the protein CASSRGRGQGAIGYTF.

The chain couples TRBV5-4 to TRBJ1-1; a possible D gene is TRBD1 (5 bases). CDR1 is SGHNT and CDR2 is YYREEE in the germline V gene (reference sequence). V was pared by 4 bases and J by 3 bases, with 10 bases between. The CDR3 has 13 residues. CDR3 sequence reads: CASSPDRYTEAFF. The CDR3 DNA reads TGTGCCAGCAGCCCCGACAGATACACTGAAGCTTTCTTT.

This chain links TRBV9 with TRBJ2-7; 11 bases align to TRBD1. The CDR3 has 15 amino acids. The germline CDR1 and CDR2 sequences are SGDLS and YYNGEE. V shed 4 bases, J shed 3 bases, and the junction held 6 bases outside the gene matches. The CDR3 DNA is TGTGCCAGCAGCCCGATCGGGACAGGGGGCTACGAGCAGTACTTC. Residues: CASSPIGTGGYEQYF. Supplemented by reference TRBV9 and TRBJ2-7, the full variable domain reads DSGVTQTPKHLITATGQRVTLRCSPRSGDLSVYWYQQSLDQGLQFLIQYYNGEERAKGNILERFSAQQFPDLHSELNLSSLELGDSALYFCASSPIGTGGYEQYFGPGTRLTVT.

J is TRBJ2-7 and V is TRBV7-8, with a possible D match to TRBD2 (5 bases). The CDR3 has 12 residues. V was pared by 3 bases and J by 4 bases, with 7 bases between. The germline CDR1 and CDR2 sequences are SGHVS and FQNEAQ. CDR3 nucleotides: TGTGCCAGCAGCTTCCCGGGATACGAGCAGTACTTC. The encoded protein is CASSFPGYEQYF.

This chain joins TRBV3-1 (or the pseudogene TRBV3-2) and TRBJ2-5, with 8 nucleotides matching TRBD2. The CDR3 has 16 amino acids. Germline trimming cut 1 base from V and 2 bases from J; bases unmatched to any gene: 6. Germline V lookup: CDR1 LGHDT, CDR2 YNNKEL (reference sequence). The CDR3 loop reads CASSQAIAGLQETQYF. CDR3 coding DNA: TGTGCCAGCAGCCAAGCCATAGCGGGACTACAAGAGACCCAGTACTTC.

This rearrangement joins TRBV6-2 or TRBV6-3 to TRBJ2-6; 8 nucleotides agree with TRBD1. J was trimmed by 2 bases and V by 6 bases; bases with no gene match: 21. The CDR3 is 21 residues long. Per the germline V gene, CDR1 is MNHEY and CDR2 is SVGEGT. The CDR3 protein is CASSHRTDRVVQRTGANVLTF. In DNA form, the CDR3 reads TGTGCCAGCAGCCACCGAACGGACAGGGTGGTCCAACGTACTGGGGCCAACGTCCTGACTTTC.

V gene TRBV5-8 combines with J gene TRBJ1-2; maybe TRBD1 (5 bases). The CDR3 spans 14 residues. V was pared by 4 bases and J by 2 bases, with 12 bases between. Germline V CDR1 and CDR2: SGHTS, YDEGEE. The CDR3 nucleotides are TGTGCCAGCAGCGGCGGCGGGGGGAACTATGGCTACACCTTC. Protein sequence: CASSGGGGNYGYTF.

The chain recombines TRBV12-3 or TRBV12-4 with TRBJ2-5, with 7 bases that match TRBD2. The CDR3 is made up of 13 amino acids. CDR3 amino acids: CACRLGGIETQYF. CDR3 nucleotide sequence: TGTGCATGCAGATTGGGAGGGATAGAGACCCAGTACTTC.

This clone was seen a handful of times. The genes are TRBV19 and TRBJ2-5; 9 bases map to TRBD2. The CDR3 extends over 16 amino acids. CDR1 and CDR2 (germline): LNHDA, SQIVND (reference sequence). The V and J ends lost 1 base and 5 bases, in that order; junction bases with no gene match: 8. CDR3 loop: CASSIARRGGRETQYF. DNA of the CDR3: TGTGCCAGTAGTATAGCGCGGCGGGGGGGCCGGGAGACCCAGTACTTC.